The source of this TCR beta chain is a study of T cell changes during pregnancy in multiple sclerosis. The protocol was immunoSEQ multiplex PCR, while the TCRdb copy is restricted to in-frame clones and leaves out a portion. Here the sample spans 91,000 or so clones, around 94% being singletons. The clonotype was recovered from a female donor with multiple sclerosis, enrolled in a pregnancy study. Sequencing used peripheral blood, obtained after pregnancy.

CDR3 residues: CASSVGASELFF. CDR3 DNA: TGTGCCAGCAGCGTCGGAGCCAGTGAGCTGTTTTTT. The J gene is TRBJ2-2, the V gene TRBV9; D remains ambiguous. Looked up from germline, CDR1 is SGDLS and CDR2 is YYNGEE. The CDR3 has 12 amino acids. Trimming took off 2 bases at V and 11 bases at J, with 10 bases between the two ends.